Listed below are T cell receptor beta chains from one sample, sequenced in a study of cytomegalovirus exposure and HLA in healthy donors. The repertoire was sequenced with immunoSEQ multiplex PCR; TCRdb's copy has only in-frame clones and lacks some. The data show about 210,000 clones, 70% to 90% seen once. Source material: PBMCs. These receptors originate from a girl aged 2 to 9 in good health and CMV-seronegative. CDR3s include the opening cysteine and the closing phenylalanine or tryptophan. D genes are given only for firm matches. Clone size is stated in some rows and not others, as once, few, many or a class when expanded.

size: NA
D: NA
V: TRBV4-1
J: TRBJ1-1
DNA: TGCGCCAGCAGCCAAGAAACGCGGAGGAACACTGAAGCTTTCTTT
CDR3: CASSQETRRNTEAFF

size: NA
D: NA
V: TRBV7-9
J: TRBJ1-3
DNA: TGTGCCAGCAGCCGAGACAGGAACACCATATATTTT
CDR3: CASSRDRNTIYF

size: NA
D: NA
V: TRBV2
J: TRBJ2-2
DNA: TGTGCCAGCAGCGCCTTCCCTAGCATCGCGAACACCGGGGAGCTGTTTTTT
CDR3: CASSAFPSIANTGELFF

size: NA
D: NA
V: TRBV19
J: TRBJ2-5
DNA: TGTGCCAGTAGTATCACGGGATGGGAGACCCAGTACTTC
CDR3: CASSITGWETQYF

size: NA
D: TRBD1
V: TRBV6-4
J: TRBJ1-5
DNA: TGTGCCAGCAGACAGGACAGGGTTTCATGTCAGCCCCAGCATTTT
CDR3: CASRQDRVSCQPQHF

size: once
D: NA
V: TRBV4-1
J: TRBJ1-3
DNA: TGCGCCAGCAGCCAGGCCGCAGTGCGGGGCTCTGGAAACACCATATATTTT
CDR3: CASSQAAVRGSGNTIYF

size: NA
D: TRBD1
V: TRBV2
J: TRBJ2-3
DNA: TGTGCCAGCAGTGACTTGGGACAGGGCTATCAAGATACGCAGTATTTT
CDR3: CASSDLGQGYQDTQYF

size: once
D: NA
V: TRBV5-4
J: TRBJ2-2
DNA: TGTGCCAGCAGCTTGGAGGCGGCTTCCAACACCGGGGAGCTGTTTTTT
CDR3: CASSLEAASNTGELFF

size: few
D: TRBD2
V: TRBV11-2
J: TRBJ2-5
DNA: TGTGCCAGCACCTCTAGCGGGTCAGAGACCCAGTACTTC
CDR3: CASTSSGSETQYF

size: NA
D: TRBD1
V: TRBV6-7
J: TRBJ1-2
DNA: TGTGCCAGCAGTTCCCGGACAGGGGATGGCTACACCTTC
CDR3: CASSSRTGDGYTF